The 3 T cell receptor beta chains in this list originate from one sample, sequenced in a study of T-cell reconstitution after alpha-beta-depleted transplantation in children. Researchers prepared the TCRbeta library using unique molecular identifiers, the study reports. TCRdb called the PCR reads again in MiXCR, with one record for every CDR3 protein. The sample shows roughly 150,000 distinct CDR3 sequences, 8.5% to 14% of them seen only once. This specimen was PBMCs, taken before TCRalphabeta/CD19-depleted stem cell transplant. The receptors stem from a boy aged 2 to 9 with acute myeloid leukemia, due to receive a stem cell transplant.

This clonotype has ten or more counts. The rearrangement joins TRBV12-3 or TRBV12-4 to TRBJ2-3, with TRBD2 identical over 8 bases. J gave up 5 bases and V 1 base, and 5 bases lay outside the gene matches. This CDR3 contains 15 residues. The CDR3 reads CASSLVVAGRDTQYF. The CDR3 nucleotides read TGTGCCAGCAGTTTAGTGGTAGCGGGGCGAGATACGCAGTATTTT.

This clonotype showed up many times. The chain recombines TRBV20-1 with TRBJ1-6, with 7 bases aligning to TRBD1. J lost 7 bases, V lost 2 bases, and 5 bases had no gene match. Germline-derived CDR1 and CDR2 are DFQATT and SNEGSKA (reference sequence). CDR3 length equals 14 residues. The CDR3 is CSARPGTVNSPLHF. The CDR3 DNA is TGCAGTGCTAGACCCGGGACAGTAAATTCACCCCTCCACTTT.

This clonotype appeared many times. The chain couples TRBV7-6 to TRBJ2-3, with 7 bases matching TRBD2. CDR3 length: 14 residues. Germline assignment: CDR1 SGHVS and CDR2 FNYEAQ. V lost 5 bases, J lost 3 bases, and 5 bases stayed unmatched. The DNA of the CDR3 is TGTGCCAGCAGCCCGAAGGGAGGGACAGATACGCAGTATTTT. Amino acid sequence: CASSPKGGTDTQYF.